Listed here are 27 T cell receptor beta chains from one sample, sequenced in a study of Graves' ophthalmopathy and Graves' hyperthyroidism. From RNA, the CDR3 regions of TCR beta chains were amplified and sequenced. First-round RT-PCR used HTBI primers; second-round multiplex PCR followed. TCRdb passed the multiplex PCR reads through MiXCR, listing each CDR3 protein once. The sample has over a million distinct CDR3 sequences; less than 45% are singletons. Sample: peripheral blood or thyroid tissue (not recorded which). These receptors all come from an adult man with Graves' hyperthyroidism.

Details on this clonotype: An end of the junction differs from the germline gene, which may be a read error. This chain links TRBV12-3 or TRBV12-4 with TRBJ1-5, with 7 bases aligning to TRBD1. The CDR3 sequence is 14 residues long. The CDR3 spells CASSGPTGNQSQHF. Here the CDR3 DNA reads TGTGCCAGCAGCGGACCGACAGGGAATCAGTCCCAGCATTTT.

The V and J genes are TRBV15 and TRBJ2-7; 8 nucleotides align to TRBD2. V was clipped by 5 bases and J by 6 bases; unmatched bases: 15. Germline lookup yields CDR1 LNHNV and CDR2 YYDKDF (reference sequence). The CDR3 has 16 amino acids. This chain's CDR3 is CATSGSSGTPWLEQYF. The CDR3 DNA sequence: TGTGCCACCAGCGGGAGTAGCGGGACACCTTGGCTCGAGCAGTACTTC. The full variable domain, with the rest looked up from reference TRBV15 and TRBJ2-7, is DAMVIQNPRYQVTQFGKPVTLSCSQTLNHNVMYWYQQKSSQAPKLLFHYYDKDFNNEADTPDNFQSRRPNTSFCFLDIRSPGLGDTAMYLCATSGSSGTPWLEQYFGPGTRLTVT.

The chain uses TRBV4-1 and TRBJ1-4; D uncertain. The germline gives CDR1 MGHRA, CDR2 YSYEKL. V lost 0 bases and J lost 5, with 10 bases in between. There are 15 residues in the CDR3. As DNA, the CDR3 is TGCGCCAGCAGCCAAGATGGGAACACGAATGAAAAACTGTTTTTT. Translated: CASSQDGNTNEKLFF.

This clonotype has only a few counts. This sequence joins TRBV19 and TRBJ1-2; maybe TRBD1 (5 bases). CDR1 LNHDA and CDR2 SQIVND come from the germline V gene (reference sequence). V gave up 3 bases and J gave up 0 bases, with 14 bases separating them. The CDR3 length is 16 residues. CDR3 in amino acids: CASSIGSGKANYGYTF. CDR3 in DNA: TGTGCCAGTAGTATCGGTTCAGGGAAAGCTAACTATGGCTACACCTTC. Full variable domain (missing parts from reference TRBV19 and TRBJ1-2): DGGITQSPKYLFRKEGQNVTLSCEQNLNHDAMYWYRQDPGQGLRLIYYSQIVNDFQKGDIAEGYSVSREKKESFPLTVTSAQKNPTAFYLCASSIGSGKANYGYTFGSGTRLTVV.

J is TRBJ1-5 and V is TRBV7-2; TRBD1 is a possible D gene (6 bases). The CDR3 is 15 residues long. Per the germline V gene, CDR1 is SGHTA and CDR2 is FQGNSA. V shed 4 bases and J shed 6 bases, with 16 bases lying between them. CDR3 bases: TGTGCCAGCAGCTGGGACGAGGGGGAAAGTCAGCCCCAGCATTTT. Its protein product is CASSWDEGESQPQHF.

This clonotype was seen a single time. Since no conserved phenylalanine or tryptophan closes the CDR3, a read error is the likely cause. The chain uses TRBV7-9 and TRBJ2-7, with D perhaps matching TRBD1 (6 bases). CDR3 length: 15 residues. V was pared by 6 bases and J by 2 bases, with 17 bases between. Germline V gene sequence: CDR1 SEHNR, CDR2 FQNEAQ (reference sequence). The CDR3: CASSSPTGATYEQYS. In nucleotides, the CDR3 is TGTGCCAGCAGTTCGCCGACAGGCGCAACCTACGAGCAGTACTCC.

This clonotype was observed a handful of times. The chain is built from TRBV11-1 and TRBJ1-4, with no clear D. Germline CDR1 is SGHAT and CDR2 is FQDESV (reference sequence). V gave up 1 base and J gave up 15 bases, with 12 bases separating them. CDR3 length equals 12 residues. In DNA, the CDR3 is TGTGCCAGCAGCTTAGAGTCGGCCTCATTGTTTTTT. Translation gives CASSLESASLFF.

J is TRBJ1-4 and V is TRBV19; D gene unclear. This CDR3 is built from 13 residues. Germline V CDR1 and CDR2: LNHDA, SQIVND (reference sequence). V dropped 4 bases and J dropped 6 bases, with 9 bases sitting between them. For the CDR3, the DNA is TGTGCCAGTAGTACTCACCTTGATGAAAAACTGTTTTTT. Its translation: CASSTHLDEKLFF.

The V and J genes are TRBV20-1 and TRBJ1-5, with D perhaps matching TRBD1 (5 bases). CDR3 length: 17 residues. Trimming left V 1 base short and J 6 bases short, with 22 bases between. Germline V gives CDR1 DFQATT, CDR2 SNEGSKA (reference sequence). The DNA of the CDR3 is TGCAGTGCTAGAGGTTACCGAGTCGGGGGGTCGAGTCAGCCCCAGCATTTT. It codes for CSARGYRVGGSSQPQHF.

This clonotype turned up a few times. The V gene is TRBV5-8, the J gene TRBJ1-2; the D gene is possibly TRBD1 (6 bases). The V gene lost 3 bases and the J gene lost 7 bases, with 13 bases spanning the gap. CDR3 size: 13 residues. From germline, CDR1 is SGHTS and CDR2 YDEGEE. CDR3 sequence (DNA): TGTGCCAGCAGCTCGACCCCGGACAGTGGCTACACCTTC. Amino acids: CASSSTPDSGYTF.

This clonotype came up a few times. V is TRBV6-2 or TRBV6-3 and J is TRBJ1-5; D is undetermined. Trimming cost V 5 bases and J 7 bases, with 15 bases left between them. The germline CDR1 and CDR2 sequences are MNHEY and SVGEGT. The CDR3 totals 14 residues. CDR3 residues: CASSPRAARQPQHF. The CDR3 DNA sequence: TGTGCCAGCAGTCCCCGGGCGGCACGGCAGCCCCAGCATTTT.

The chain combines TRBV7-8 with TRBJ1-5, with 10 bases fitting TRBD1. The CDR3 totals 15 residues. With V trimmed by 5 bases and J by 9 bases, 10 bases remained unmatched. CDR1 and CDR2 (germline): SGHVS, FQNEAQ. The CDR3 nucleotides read TGTGCCAGCAGCCCCGGGACAGGGGACGTTGGGCCCCAGCATTTT. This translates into CASSPGTGDVGPQHF.

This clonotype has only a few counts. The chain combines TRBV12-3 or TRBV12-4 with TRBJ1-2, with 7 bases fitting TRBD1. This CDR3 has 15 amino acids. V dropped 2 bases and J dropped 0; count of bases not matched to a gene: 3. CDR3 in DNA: TGTGCCAGCAGTTTAAGACAGGGACCTAACTATGGCTACACCTTC. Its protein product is CASSLRQGPNYGYTF.

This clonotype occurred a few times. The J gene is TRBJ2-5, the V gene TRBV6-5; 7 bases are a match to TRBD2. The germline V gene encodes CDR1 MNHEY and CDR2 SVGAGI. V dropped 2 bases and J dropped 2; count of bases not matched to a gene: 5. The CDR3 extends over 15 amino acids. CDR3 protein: CASSYGTGGQETQYF. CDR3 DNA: TGTGCCAGCAGTTACGGGACGGGGGGTCAAGAGACCCAGTACTTC.

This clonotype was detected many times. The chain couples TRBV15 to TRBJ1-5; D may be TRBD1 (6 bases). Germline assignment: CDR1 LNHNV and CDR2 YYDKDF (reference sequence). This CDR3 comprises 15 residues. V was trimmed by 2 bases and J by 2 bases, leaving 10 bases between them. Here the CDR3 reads CATSRMGAGNQPQHF. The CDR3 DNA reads TGTGCCACCAGCAGAATGGGGGCTGGCAATCAGCCCCAGCATTTT. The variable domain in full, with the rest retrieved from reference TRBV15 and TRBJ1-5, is DAMVIQNPRYQVTQFGKPVTLSCSQTLNHNVMYWYQQKSSQAPKLLFHYYDKDFNNEADTPDNFQSRRPNTSFCFLDIRSPGLGDTAMYLCATSRMGAGNQPQHFGDGTRLSIL.

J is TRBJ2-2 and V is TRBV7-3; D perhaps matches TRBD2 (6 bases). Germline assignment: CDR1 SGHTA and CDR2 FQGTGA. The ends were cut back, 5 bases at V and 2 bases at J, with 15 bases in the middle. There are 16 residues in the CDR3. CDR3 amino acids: CASSHETSFNTGELFF. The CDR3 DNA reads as TGTGCCAGCAGCCACGAGACTAGTTTCAACACCGGGGAGCTGTTTTTT.

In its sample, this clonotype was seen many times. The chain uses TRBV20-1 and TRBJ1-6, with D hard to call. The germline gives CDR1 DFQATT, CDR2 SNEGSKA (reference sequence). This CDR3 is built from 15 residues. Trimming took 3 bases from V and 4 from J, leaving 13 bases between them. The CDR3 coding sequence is TGCAGTGCTAGGCTGCAGGAGAGTTATAATTCACCCCTCCACTTT. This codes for CSARLQESYNSPLHF.

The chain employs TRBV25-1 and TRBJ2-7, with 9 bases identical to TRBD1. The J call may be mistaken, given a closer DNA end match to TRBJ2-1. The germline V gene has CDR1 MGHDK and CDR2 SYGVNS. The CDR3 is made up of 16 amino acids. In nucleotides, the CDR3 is TGTGCCAGCAGTGAATACGTCGGGACAGGGACGAATGAGCAGTTCTTC. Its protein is CASSEYVGTGTNEQFF.

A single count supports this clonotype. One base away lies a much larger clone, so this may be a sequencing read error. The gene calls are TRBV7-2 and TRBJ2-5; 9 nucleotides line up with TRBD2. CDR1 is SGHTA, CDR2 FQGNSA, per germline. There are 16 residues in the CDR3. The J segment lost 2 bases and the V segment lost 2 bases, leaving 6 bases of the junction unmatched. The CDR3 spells CASSLHVLAGQETQYF. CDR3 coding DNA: TGTGCCAGCAGCTTACATGTTCTAGCGGGGCAAGAGACCCAGTACTTC.

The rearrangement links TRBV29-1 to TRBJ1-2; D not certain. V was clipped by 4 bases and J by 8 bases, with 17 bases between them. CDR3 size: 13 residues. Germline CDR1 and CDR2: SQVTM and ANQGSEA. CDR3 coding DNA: TGCAGCGTTGCGGGAGCGTCTGTTGGAGGCTACACCTTC. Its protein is CSVAGASVGGYTF.

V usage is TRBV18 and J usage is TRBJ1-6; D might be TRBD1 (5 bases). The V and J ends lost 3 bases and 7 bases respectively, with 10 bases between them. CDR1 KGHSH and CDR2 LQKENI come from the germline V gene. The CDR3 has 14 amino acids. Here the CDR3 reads CASSPLTENSPLHF. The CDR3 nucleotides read TGTGCCAGCTCACCCCTGACAGAAAATTCACCCCTCCACTTT. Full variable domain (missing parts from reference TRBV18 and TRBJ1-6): NAGVMQNPRHLVRRRGQEARLRCSPMKGHSHVYWYRQLPEEGLKFMVYLQKENIIDESGMPKERFSAEFPKEGPSILRIQQVVRGDSAAYFCASSPLTENSPLHFGNGTRLTVT.

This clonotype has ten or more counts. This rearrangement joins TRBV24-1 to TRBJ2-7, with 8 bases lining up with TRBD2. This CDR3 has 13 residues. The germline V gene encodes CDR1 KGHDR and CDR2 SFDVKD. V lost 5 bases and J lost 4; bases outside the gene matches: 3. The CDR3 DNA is TGTGCCACCAGTGGCCCGGGAGGGTACGAGCAGTACTTC. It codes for CATSGPGGYEQYF.

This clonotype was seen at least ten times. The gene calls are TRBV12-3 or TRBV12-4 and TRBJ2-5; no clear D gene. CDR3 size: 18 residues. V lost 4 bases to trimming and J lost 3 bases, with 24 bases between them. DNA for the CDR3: TGTGCCAGCAGTTCCGGACCCTATGCCCCACAAACCGAAGAGACCCAGTACTTC. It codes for CASSSGPYAPQTEETQYF.

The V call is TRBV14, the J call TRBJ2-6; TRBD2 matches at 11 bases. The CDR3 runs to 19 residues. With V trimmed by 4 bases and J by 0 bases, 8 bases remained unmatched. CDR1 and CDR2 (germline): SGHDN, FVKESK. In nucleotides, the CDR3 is TGTGCCAGCAGCCCGAAACTAGCGGGGGCTCTCTCTGGGGCCAACGTCCTGACTTTC. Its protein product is CASSPKLAGALSGANVLTF.

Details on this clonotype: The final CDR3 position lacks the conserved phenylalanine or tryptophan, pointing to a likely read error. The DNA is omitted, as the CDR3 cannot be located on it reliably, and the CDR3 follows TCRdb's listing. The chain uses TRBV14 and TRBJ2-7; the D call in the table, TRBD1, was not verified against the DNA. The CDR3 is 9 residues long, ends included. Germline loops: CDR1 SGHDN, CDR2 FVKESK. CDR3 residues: CASSLGGYS.

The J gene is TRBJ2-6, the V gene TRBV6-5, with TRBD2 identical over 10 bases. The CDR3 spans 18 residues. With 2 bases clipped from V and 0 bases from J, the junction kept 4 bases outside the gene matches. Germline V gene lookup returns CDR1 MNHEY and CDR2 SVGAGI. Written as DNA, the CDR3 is TGTGCCAGCAGTTACCGAGGACTAGCGGTCTCTGGGGCCAACGTCCTGACTTTC. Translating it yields CASSYRGLAVSGANVLTF.

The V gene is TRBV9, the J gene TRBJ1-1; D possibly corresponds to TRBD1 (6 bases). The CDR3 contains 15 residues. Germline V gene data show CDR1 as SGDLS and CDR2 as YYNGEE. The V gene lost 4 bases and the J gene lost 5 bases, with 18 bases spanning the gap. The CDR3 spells CASSLTGIRGTEAFF. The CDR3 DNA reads TGTGCCAGCAGCCTCACAGGGATCCGGGGGACTGAAGCTTTCTTT.